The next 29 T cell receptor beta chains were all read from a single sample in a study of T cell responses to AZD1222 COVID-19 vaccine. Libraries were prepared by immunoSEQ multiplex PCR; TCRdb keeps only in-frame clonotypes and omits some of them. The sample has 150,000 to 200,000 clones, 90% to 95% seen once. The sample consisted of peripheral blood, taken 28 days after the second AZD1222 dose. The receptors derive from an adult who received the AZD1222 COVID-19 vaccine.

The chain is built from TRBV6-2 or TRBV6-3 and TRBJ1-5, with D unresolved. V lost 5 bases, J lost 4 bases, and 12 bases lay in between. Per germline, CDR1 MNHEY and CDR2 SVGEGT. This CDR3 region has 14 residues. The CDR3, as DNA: TGTGCCAGCAGTGGGCCGGGAGGGAATCAGCCCCAGCATTTT. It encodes CASSGPGGNQPQHF.

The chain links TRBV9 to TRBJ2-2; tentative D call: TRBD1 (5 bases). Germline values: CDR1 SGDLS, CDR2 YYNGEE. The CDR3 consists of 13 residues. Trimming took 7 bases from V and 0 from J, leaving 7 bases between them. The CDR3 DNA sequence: TGTGCCAGCGCGACAGCGAACACCGGGGAGCTGTTTTTT. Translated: CASATANTGELFF.

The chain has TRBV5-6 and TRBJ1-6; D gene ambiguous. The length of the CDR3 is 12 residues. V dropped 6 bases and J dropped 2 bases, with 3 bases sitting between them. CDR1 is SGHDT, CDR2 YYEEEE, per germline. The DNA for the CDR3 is TGTGCCAGCACAGCCTATAATTCACCCCTCCACTTT. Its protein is CASTAYNSPLHF.

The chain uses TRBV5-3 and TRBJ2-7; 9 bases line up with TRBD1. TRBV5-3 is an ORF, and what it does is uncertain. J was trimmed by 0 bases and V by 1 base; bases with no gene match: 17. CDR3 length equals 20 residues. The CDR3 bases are TGTGCCAGAAGCTTGACGGCCGGGGATGACAGGGGGACGAGCTCCTACGAGCAGTACTTC. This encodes CARSLTAGDDRGTSSYEQYF.

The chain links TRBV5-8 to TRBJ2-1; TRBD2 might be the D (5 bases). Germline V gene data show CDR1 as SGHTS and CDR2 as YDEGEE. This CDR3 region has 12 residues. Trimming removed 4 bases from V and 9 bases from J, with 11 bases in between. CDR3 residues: CASSVEEGEQFF. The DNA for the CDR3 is TGTGCCAGCAGCGTGGAAGAGGGTGAGCAGTTCTTC.

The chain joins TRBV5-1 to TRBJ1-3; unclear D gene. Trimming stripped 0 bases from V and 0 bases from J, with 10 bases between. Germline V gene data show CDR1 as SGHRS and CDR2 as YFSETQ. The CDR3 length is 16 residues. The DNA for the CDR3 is TGCGCCAGCAGCTTGGGGGGTCCCGACTCTGGAAACACCATATATTTT. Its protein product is CASSLGGPDSGNTIYF.

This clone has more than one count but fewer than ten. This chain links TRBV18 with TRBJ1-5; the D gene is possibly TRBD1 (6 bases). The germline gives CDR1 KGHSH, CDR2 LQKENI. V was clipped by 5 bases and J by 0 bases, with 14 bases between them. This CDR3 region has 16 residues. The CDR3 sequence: CASSSRQVSSNQPQHF. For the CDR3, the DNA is TGTGCCAGCTCATCCCGACAGGTGTCTAGCAATCAGCCCCAGCATTTT.

CDR3 sequence: CASSGRDRRDTDTQYF. In nucleotides, the CDR3 is TGCGCCAGCAGCGGACGGGACAGGCGAGACACAGATACGCAGTATTTT. The rearrangement joins TRBV5-1 to TRBJ2-3, with TRBD1 identical over 8 bases. Unmatched junction bases numbered 9, after V lost 4 bases and J lost 2 bases. Germline V CDR1 and CDR2: SGHRS, YFSETQ. There are 16 residues in the CDR3.

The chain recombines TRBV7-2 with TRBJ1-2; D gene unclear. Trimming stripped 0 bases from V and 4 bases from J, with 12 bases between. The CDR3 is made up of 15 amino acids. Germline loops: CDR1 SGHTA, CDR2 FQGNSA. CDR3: CASSLATVPGYGYTF. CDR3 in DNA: TGTGCCAGCAGCTTAGCGACGGTGCCAGGCTATGGCTACACCTTC. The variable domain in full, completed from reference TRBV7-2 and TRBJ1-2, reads GAGVSQSPSNKVTEKGKDVELRCDPISGHTALYWYRQSLGQGLEFLIYFQGNSAPDKSGLPSDRFSAERTGGSVSTLTIQRTQQEDSAVYLCASSLATVPGYGYTFGSGTRLTVV.

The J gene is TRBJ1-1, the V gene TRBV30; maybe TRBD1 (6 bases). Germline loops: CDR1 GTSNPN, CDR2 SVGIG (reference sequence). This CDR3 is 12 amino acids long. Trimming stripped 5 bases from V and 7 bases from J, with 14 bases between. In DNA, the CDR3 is TGTGCCTGGGATACGACAGGATATGAAGCTTTCTTT. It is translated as CAWDTTGYEAFF.

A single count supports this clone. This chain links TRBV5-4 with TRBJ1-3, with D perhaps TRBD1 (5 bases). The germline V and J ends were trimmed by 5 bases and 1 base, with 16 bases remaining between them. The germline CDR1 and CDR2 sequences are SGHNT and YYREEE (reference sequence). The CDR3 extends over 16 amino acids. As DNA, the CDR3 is TGTGCCAGCAGTCCATTTCTTCAGGGATCTGGAAACACCATATATTTT. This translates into CASSPFLQGSGNTIYF.

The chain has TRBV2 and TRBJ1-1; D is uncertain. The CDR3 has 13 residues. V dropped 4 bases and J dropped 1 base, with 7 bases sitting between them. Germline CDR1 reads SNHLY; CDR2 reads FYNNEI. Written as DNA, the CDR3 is TGTGCCAGCAGTGTTGGGCCGAACACTGAAGCTTTCTTT. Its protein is CASSVGPNTEAFF. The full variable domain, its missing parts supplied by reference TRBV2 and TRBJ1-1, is EPEVTQTPSHQVTQMGQEVILRCVPISNHLYFYWYRQILGQKVEFLVSFYNNEISEKSEIFDDQFSVERPDGSNFTLKIRSTKLEDSAMYFCASSVGPNTEAFFGQGTRLTVV.

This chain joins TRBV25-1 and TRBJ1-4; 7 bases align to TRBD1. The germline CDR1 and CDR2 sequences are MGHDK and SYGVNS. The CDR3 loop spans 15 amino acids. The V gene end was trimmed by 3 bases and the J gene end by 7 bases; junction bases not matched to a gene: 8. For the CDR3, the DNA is TGTGCCAGCAGTGAGGTTGGGACAGCATCTGAAAAACTGTTTTTT. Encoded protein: CASSEVGTASEKLFF.

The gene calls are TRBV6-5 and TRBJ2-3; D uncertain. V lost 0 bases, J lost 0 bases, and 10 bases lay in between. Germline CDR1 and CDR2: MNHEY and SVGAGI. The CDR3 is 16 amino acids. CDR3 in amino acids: CASSYSSGRSTDTQYF. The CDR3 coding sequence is TGTGCCAGCAGTTACTCATCGGGCCGAAGCACAGATACGCAGTATTTT.

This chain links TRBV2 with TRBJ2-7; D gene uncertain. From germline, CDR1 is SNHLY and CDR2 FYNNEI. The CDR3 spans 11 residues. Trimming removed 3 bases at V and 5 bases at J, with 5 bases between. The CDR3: CASSDWDEQYF. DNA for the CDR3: TGTGCCAGCAGTGATTGGGACGAGCAGTACTTC.

CDR3 sequence (DNA): TGTGCCAGCAGCTTAACCTCGACGGCCGGAAGGTACGAGCAGTACTTC. Protein product: CASSLTSTAGRYEQYF. The rearrangement joins TRBV7-6 to TRBJ2-7; unclear D gene. This CDR3 is 16 amino acids long. The V gene lost 2 bases and the J gene lost 4 bases, with 18 bases spanning the gap. The germline V gene encodes CDR1 SGHVS and CDR2 FNYEAQ.

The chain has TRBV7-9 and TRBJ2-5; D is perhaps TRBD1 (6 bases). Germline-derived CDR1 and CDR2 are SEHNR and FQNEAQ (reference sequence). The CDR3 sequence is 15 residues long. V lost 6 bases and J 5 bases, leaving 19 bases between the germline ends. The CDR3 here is CASRPQGPSWETQYF. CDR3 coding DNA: TGTGCCAGCAGGCCGCAGGGGCCGTCATGGGAGACCCAGTACTTC.

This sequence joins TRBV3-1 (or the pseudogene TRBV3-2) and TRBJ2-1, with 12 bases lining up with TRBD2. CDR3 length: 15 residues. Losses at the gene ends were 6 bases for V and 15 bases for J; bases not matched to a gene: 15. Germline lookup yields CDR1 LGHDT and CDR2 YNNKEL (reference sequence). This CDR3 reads CASRLGTSGPQHAFF. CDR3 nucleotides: TGTGCCAGCAGGTTAGGGACTAGCGGGCCTCAGCACGCGTTCTTC.

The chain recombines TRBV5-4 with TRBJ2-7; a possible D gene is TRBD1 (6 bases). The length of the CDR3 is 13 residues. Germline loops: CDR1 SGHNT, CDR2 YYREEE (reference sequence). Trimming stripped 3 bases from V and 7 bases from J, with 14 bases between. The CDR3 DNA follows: TGTGCCAGCAGCTCCCAGGGGAGTGCGGAGCAGTACTTC. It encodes CASSSQGSAEQYF.

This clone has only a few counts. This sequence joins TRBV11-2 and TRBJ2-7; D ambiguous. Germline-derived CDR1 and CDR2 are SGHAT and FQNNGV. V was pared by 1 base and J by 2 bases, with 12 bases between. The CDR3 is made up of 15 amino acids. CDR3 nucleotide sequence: TGTGCCAGCAGCTTAGTTGGTGACTCAGCCTACGAGCAGTACTTC. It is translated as CASSLVGDSAYEQYF.

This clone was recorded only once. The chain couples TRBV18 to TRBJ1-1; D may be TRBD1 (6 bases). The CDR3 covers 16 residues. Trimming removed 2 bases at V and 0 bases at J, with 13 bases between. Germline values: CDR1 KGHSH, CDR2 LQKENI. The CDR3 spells CASSPIGQTMNTEAFF. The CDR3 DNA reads TGTGCCAGCTCACCAATAGGACAGACCATGAACACTGAAGCTTTCTTT.

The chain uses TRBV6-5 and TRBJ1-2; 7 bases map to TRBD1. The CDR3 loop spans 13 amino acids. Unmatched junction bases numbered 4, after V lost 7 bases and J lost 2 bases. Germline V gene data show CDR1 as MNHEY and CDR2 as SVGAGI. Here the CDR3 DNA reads TGTGCCAGCACCCGGGGACAGAACTATGGCTACACCTTC. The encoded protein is CASTRGQNYGYTF.

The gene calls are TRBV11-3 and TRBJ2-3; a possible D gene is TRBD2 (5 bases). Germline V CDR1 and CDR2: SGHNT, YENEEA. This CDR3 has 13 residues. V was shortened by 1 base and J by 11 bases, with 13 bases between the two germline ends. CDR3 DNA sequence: TGTGCCAGCAGCTTAGTGGCGGGCGAGGAGCAGTATTTT. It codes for CASSLVAGEEQYF.

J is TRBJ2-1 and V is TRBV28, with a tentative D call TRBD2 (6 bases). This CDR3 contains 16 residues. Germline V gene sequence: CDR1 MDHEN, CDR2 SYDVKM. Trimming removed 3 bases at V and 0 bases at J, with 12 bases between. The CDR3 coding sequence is TGTGCCAGCAGTTTCCGGGGGATAAACTCCTACAATGAGCAGTTCTTC. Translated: CASSFRGINSYNEQFF.

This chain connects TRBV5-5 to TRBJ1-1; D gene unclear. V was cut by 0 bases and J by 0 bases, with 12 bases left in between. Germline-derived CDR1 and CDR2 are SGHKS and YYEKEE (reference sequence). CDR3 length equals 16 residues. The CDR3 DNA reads TGTGCCAGCAGCTTGGGCGGCTTCCCTATGAACACTGAAGCTTTCTTT. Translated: CASSLGGFPMNTEAFF.

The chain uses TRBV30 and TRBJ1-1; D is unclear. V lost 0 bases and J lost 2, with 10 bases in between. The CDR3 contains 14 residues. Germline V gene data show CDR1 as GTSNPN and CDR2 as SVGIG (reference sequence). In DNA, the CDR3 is TGTGCCTGGAGTGTGCTCCATGGAAACACTGAAGCTTTCTTT. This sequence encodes CAWSVLHGNTEAFF.

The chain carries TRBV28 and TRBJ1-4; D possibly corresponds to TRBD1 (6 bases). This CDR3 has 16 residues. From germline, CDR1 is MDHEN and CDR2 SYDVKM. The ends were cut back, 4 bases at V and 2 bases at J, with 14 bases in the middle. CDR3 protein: CASSSAPGATNEKLFF. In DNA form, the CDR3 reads TGTGCCAGCAGTTCGGCCCCAGGGGCCACTAATGAAAAACTGTTTTTT. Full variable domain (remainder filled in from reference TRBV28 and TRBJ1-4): DVKVTQSSRYLVKRTGEKVFLECVQDMDHENMFWYRQDPGLGLRLIYFSYDVKMKEKGDIPEGYSVSREKKERFSLILESASTNQTSMYLCASSSAPGATNEKLFFGSGTQLSVL.

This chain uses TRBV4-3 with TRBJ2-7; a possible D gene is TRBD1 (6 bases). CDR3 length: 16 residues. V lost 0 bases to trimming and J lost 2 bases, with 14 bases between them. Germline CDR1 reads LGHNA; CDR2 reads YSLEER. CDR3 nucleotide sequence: TGCGCCAGCAGCCAAGAACCGGGACACCGAGCCTACGAGCAGTACTTC. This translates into CASSQEPGHRAYEQYF.

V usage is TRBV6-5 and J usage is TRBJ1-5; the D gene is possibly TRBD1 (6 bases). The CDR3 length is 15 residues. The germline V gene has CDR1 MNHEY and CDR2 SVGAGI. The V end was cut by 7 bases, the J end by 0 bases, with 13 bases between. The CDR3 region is CASTQGQNSNQPQHF. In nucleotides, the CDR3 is TGTGCCAGCACCCAGGGGCAGAATAGCAATCAGCCCCAGCATTTT.